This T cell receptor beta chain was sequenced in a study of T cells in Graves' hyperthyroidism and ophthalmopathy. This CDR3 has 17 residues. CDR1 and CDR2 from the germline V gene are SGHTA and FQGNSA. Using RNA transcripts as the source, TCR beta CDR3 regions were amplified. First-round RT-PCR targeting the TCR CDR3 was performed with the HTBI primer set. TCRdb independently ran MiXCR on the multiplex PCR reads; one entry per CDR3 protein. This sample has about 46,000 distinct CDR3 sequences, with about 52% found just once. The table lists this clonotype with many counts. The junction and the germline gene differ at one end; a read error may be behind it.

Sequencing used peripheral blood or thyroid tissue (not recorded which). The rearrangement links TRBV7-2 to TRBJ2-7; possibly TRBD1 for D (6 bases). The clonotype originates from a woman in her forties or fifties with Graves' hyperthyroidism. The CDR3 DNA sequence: TGTGCCAGCACGATACAGGGTGGGCCTTACCTAAAGCATCCCCCCAACTTC. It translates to CASTIQGGPYLKHPPNF.